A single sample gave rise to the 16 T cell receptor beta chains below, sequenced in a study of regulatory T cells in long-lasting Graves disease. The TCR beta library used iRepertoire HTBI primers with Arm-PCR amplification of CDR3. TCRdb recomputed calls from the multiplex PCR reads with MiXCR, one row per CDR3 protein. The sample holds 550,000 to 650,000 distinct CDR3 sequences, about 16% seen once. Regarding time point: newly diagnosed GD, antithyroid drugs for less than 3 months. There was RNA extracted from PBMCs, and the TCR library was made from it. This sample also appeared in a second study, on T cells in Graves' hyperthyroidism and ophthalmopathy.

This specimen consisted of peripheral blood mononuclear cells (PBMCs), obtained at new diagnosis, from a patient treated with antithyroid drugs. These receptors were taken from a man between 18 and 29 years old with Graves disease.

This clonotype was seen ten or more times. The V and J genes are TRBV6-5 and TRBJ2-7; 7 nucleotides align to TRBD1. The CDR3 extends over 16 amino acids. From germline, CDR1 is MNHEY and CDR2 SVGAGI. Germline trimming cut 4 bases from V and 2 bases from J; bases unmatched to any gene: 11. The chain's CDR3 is CASSSTTGFGPYEQYF. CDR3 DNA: TGTGCCAGCAGTTCCACGACAGGGTTTGGACCCTACGAGCAGTACTTC.

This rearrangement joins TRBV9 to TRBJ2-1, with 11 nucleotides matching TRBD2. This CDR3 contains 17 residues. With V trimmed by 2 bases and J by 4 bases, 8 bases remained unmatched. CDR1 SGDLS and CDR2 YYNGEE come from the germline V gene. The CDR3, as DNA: TGTGCCAGCAGCGTCAGACTAGCGGGAAAGCTATACAATGAGCAGTTCTTC. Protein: CASSVRLAGKLYNEQFF.

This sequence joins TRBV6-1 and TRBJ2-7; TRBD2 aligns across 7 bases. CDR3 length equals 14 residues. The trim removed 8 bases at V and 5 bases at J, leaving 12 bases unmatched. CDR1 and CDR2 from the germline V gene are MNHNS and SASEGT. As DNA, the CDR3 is TGTGCCAGCGGATATAGGCGGGGGACCCACGAGCAGTACTTC. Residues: CASGYRRGTHEQYF.

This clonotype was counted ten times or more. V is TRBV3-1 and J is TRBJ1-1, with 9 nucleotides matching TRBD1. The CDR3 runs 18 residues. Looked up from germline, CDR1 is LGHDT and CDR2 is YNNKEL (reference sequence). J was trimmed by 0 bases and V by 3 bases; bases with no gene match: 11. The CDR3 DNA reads TGTGCCAGCAGCCAGGTTACCGGGACAGGGTTGATGAACACTGAAGCTTTCTTT. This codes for CASSQVTGTGLMNTEAFF.

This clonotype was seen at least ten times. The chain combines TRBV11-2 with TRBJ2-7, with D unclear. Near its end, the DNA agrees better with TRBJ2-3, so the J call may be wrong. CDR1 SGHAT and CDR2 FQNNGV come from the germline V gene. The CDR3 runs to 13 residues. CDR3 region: CASSLVYVDTQYF. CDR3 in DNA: TGTGCCAGCAGCTTAGTATACGTGGATACGCAGTATTTT.

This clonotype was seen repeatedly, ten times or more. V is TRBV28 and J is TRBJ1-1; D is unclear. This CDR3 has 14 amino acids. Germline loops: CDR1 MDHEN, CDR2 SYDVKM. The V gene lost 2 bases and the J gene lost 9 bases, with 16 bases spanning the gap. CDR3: CASSLPGSESQAFF. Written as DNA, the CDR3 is TGTGCCAGCAGTTTACCCGGTAGTGAAAGCCAAGCTTTCTTT.

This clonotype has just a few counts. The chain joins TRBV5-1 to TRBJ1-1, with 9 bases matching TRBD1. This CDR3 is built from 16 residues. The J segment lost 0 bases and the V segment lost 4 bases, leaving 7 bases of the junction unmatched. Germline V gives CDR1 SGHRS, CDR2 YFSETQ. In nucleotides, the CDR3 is TGCGCCAGCAGCCAGGGACAGGGCCAGGTGAACACTGAAGCTTTCTTT. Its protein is CASSQGQGQVNTEAFF.

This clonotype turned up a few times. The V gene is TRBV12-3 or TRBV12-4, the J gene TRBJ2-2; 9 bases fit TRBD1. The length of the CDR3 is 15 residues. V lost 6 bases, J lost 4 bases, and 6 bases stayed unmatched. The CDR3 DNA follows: TGTGCCAGCAGGACAGGGGGAGCGGCCACCGGGGAGCTGTTTTTT. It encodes CASRTGGAATGELFF.

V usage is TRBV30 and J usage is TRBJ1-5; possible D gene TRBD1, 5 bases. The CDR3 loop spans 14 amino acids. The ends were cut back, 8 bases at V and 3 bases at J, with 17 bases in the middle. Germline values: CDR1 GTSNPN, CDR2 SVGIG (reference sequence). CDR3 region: CAGPLWGFNQPQHF. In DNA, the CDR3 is TGTGCCGGCCCCCTCTGGGGGTTCAATCAGCCCCAGCATTTT. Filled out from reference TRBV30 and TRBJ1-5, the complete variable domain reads SQTIHQWPATLVQPVGSPLSLECTVEGTSNPNLYWYRQAAGRGLQLLFYSVGIGQISSEVPQNLSASRPQDRQFILSSKKLLLSDSGFYLCAGPLWGFNQPQHFGDGTRLSIL.

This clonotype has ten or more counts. The CDR3 reads CATQGEQETQYF. CDR3 DNA sequence: TGTGCCACCCAGGGGGAACAAGAGACCCAGTACTTC. This chain uses TRBV12-3 or TRBV12-4 with TRBJ2-5, with TRBD1 identical over 7 bases. The J segment lost 2 bases and the V segment lost 10 bases, leaving 4 bases of the junction unmatched. CDR3 size: 12 residues.

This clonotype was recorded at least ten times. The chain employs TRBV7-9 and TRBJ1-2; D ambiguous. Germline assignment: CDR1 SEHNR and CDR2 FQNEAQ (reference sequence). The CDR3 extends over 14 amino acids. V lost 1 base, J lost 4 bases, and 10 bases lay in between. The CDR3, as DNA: TGTGCCAGCAGCTTAGGGACGGACCCCTATGGCTACACCTTC. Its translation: CASSLGTDPYGYTF.

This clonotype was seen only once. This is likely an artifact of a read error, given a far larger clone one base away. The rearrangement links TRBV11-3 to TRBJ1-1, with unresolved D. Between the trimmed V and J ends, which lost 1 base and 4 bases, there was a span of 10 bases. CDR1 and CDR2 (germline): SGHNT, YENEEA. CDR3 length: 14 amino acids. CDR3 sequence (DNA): TGTGCCAGCAGCTTAGGGCAAAGGAGCACTGAAGCTTTCTTT. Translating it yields CASSLGQRSTEAFF. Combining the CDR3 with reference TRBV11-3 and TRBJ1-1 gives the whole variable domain EAGVVQSPRYKIIEKKQPVAFWCNPISGHNTLYWYLQNLGQGPELLIRYENEEAVDDSQLPKDRFSAERLKGVDSTLKIQPAELGDSAVYLCASSLGQRSTEAFFGQGTRLTVV.

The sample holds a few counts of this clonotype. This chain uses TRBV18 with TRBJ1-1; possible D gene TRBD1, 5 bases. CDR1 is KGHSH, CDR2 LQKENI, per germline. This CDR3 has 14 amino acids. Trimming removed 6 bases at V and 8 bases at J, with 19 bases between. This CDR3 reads CASSDTYRDGEAFF. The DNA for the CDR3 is TGTGCCAGCTCTGACACATACCGGGACGGCGAAGCTTTCTTT.

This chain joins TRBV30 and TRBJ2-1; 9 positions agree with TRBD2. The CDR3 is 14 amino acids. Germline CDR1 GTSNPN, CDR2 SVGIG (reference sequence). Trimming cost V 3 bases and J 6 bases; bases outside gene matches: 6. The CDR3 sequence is CAWSLSGSRNEQFF. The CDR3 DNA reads TGTGCCTGGAGCCTTAGCGGGAGTCGCAATGAGCAGTTCTTC.

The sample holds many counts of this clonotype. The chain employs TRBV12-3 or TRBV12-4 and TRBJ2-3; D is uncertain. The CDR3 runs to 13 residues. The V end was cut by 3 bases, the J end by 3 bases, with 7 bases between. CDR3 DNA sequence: TGTGCCAGCAGTTTCGCAACGACAGATACGCAGTATTTT. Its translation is CASSFATTDTQYF.

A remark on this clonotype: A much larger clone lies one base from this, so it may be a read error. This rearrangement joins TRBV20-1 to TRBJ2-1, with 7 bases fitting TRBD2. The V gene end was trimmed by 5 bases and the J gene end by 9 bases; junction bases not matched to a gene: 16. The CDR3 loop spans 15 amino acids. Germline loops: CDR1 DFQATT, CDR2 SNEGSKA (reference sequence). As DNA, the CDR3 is TGCAGTGCTCCATGGGGTCAGCGTAGCGGGCTTGAGCAGTTCTTC. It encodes CSAPWGQRSGLEQFF.